Below, one T cell receptor (beta chain) is given with its context. V gave up 4 bases and J gave up 11 bases, with 17 bases separating them. This CDR3 has 13 amino acids. Per the germline V gene, CDR1 is MNHEY and CDR2 is SVGAGI. Some clones are missing from TCRdb's copy, which holds only in-frame ones; the method was immunoSEQ multiplex PCR. The table records 150,000 or so clones, about 86% of them present only once. The data derive from a study of control samples from healthy donors and cancer patients. The TCR originated in a woman aged 25 to 45 in good health. This chain joins TRBV6-5 and TRBJ1-1; possibly TRBD1 for D (5 bases). The sequenced sample consisted of blood. The CDR3 region has the DNA TGTGCCAGCAGTTTGATGGGGACGACTTTGGCTTTCTTT. Protein: CASSLMGTTLAFF.